Following are 27 T cell receptor beta chains from one sample sequenced in a study of shared clonotypes between healthy human individuals. Sequencing used immunoSEQ multiplex PCR; TCRdb keeps in-frame clones, though not all of them. The table lists approximately 810,000 clones, more than 85% of them singletons, with 24% in the top ten. Terminally differentiated effector memory CD45RA+ cells were excluded by CCR7 positive selection of CD45RO-negative cells. Input material: naive CD8+ T cells sorted from blood. The source is a man aged 25 to 40 in good health.

The genes are TRBV30 and TRBJ2-7; 7 bases align to TRBD2. There are 13 residues in the CDR3. Germline trimming cut 3 bases from V and 3 bases from J; bases unmatched to any gene: 5. Germline CDR1 reads GTSNPN; CDR2 reads SVGIG (reference sequence). CDR3 coding DNA: TGTGCCTGGAGCCCCTGGGAGGGCTACGAGCAGTACTTC. It is translated as CAWSPWEGYEQYF.

The chain joins TRBV7-2 to TRBJ2-1; TRBD2 matches at 9 bases. V was pared by 4 bases and J by 4 bases, with 5 bases of the junction left unmatched. The CDR3 extends over 15 amino acids. Germline CDR1 SGHTA, CDR2 FQGNSA. The CDR3 nucleotides are TGTGCCAGCAGCTCGGGACTAGCAGGTTACAATGAGCAGTTCTTC. Its translation: CASSSGLAGYNEQFF.

The chain joins TRBV10-2 to TRBJ2-7; D may be TRBD1 (6 bases). This CDR3 spans 14 amino acids. The ends were cut back, 0 bases at V and 11 bases at J, with 17 bases in the middle. In germline, CDR1 is WSHSY, CDR2 SAAADI. CDR3 in DNA: TGCGCCAGCAGTGAGTCCCTTTTCCGGGACACTGAGTACTTC. It codes for CASSESLFRDTEYF.

This chain uses TRBV5-1 with TRBJ2-1; 13 bases match TRBD2. The germline gives CDR1 SGHRS, CDR2 YFSETQ. The CDR3 contains 16 residues. The junction had 8 bases not matched to a gene; V was cut back by 4 bases and J by 7 bases. CDR3 sequence reads: CASSQRTSGSGNEQFF. CDR3 DNA: TGCGCCAGCAGCCAACGGACTAGCGGGAGTGGTAATGAGCAGTTCTTC.

This clone appeared a single time. The V call is TRBV9, the J call TRBJ2-1, with 8 bases matching TRBD2. The germline V gene encodes CDR1 SGDLS and CDR2 YYNGEE. This CDR3 has 16 amino acids. V gave up 4 bases and J gave up 3 bases; unmatched junction bases: 9. This CDR3 is CASSRGTRGLYNEQFF. In DNA form, the CDR3 reads TGTGCCAGCAGCCGAGGGACTAGGGGACTCTACAATGAGCAGTTCTTC.

The chain joins TRBV9 to TRBJ1-2; TRBD1 matches at 11 bases. The V gene end was trimmed by 6 bases and the J gene end by 6 bases; junction bases not matched to a gene: 1. CDR1 is SGDLS and CDR2 is YYNGEE in the germline V gene. The CDR3 contains 12 residues. For the CDR3, the DNA is TGTGCCAGCACGGACAGGGGGCATGGCTACACCTTC. Translating gives CASTDRGHGYTF.

The V gene is TRBV11-3, the J gene TRBJ2-7, with a weak D call TRBD2 (6 bases). Trimming removed 2 bases from V and 4 bases from J, with 30 bases in between. CDR3 size: 20 residues. The V gene's germline CDR1 is SGHNT and CDR2 YENEEA. CDR3 bases: TGTGCCAGCAGCTTAATTATTAGCCGTACGGGCCAAACTAGCTTATACGAGCAGTACTTC. It encodes CASSLIISRTGQTSLYEQYF.

The chain uses TRBV27 and TRBJ1-4, with D unclear. V lost 5 bases and J 4 bases, leaving 14 bases between the germline ends. The CDR3 has 15 amino acids. CDR1 MNHEY and CDR2 SMNVEV come from the germline V gene (reference sequence). CDR3 nucleotide sequence: TGTGCCAGCAGTCCACTAGGGTGGAGTAATGAAAAACTGTTTTTT. Translated: CASSPLGWSNEKLFF.

As for this clone: One end of the junction varies from germline; a read error may be responsible. The sample contains more than one DNA sequence encoding this CDR3. The V gene is TRBV7-8, the J gene TRBJ2-7; TRBD1 is a possible D gene (5 bases). CDR1 and CDR2 from the germline V gene are SGHVS and FQNEAQ. The CDR3 runs to 12 residues. CDR3: CASSKGSYEQYF. Written as DNA, the CDR3 is TGTGCCAGCAGCAAGGGGTCGTACGAGCAGTATTTC.

The chain has TRBV7-9 and TRBJ2-1, with 8 positions matching TRBD1. Germline CDR1 SEHNR, CDR2 FQNEAQ (reference sequence). This CDR3 has 16 residues. V shed 4 bases and J 1 base; nucleotides not matched to a gene: 6. CDR3 in amino acids: CASSSNTGGSYNEQFF. The CDR3 DNA reads as TGTGCCAGCAGCTCTAATACAGGGGGTTCCTACAATGAGCAGTTCTTC.

This chain connects TRBV7-2 to TRBJ2-7, with unresolved D. The CDR3 has 14 residues. The germline CDR1 and CDR2 sequences are SGHTA and FQGNSA. Deletions cut 5 bases from V and 2 bases from J, with 13 bases between. The CDR3 bases are TGTGCCAGCAGCGAATGGGTTTCCACCTACGAGCAGTACTTC. It yields the protein CASSEWVSTYEQYF.

This chain connects TRBV27 to TRBJ1-5; the D is unclear. CDR3 length equals 12 residues. The ends were cut back, 4 bases at V and 6 bases at J, with 7 bases in the middle. The germline V gene has CDR1 MNHEY and CDR2 SMNVEV (reference sequence). The CDR3 nucleotides read TGTGCCAGCAGTTCCCCAGCTCAGCCCCAGCATTTT. It translates to CASSSPAQPQHF.

J is TRBJ2-2 and V is TRBV15; TRBD2 is a possible D gene (7 bases). The CDR3 runs 17 residues. Germline V CDR1 and CDR2: LNHNV, YYDKDF (reference sequence). Trimming stripped 0 bases from V and 11 bases from J, with 22 bases between. The CDR3, as DNA: TGTGCCACCAGCAGAGAGGCGGGGGCAGACTCCTTAGGAGAGCTGTTTTTT. It yields the protein CATSREAGADSLGELFF. Drawing the rest from reference TRBV15 and TRBJ2-2, the complete variable domain is DAMVIQNPRYQVTQFGKPVTLSCSQTLNHNVMYWYQQKSSQAPKLLFHYYDKDFNNEADTPDNFQSRRPNTSFCFLDIRSPGLGDTAMYLCATSREAGADSLGELFFGEGSRLTVL.

The V and J genes are TRBV18 and TRBJ2-7; D remains unclear. Germline V gene sequence: CDR1 KGHSH, CDR2 LQKENI. Trimming removed 5 bases from V and 3 bases from J, with 5 bases in between. The CDR3 spans 11 residues. The CDR3 DNA reads as TGTGCCAGCTCATCGGACTACGAGCAGTACTTC. This codes for CASSSDYEQYF. Complete variable domain (other parts from reference TRBV18 and TRBJ2-7): NAGVMQNPRHLVRRRGQEARLRCSPMKGHSHVYWYRQLPEEGLKFMVYLQKENIIDESGMPKERFSAEFPKEGPSILRIQQVVRGDSAAYFCASSSDYEQYFGPGTRLTVT.

The chain has TRBV5-4 and TRBJ1-2, with D perhaps TRBD1 (6 bases). Germline CDR1 reads SGHNT; CDR2 reads YYREEE (reference sequence). Trimming took off 6 bases at V and 5 bases at J, with 20 bases between the two ends. This CDR3 is built from 15 residues. CDR3 sequence: CASTGTGNLGYGYTF. The CDR3 coding sequence is TGTGCCAGCACAGGTACAGGGAACTTGGGGTATGGCTACACCTTC.

The chain uses TRBV7-9 and TRBJ1-1, with D possibly matching TRBD1 (6 bases). The V and J ends lost 5 bases and 4 bases respectively, with 11 bases between them. The CDR3 runs to 13 residues. CDR1 and CDR2 from the germline V gene are SEHNR and FQNEAQ (reference sequence). CDR3 coding DNA: TGTGCCAGCAGCAAATCAGGGGTCACTGAAGCTTTCTTT. This translates into CASSKSGVTEAFF.

V usage is TRBV12-5 and J usage is TRBJ1-1; D remains ambiguous. V was pared by 4 bases and J by 7 bases, with 7 bases between. The CDR3 has 11 residues. From germline, CDR1 is LGHNT and CDR2 FRNRAP. Written as DNA, the CDR3 is TGTGCTAGTGGTTATGGGTATGAAGCTTTCTTT. It encodes CASGYGYEAFF.

V gene TRBV7-9 combines with J gene TRBJ2-7; TRBD2 agrees at 14 bases. V lost 5 bases to trimming and J lost 6 bases; unmatched junction nucleotides: 6. The germline V gene encodes CDR1 SEHNR and CDR2 FQNEAQ (reference sequence). The CDR3 contains 15 residues. The CDR3 nucleotides are TGTGCCAGCAGCACGGGACTAGCGGGAGTGGGCGAGCAGTACTTC. This gives the protein CASSTGLAGVGEQYF.

Details on this clone: This sample also contains other DNA sequences that code for the same CDR3. The gene calls are TRBV7-9 and TRBJ2-3; TRBD2 aligns across 9 bases. The CDR3 is made up of 15 amino acids. V lost 5 bases and J lost 0; bases outside the gene matches: 3. Per the germline V gene, CDR1 is SEHNR and CDR2 is FQNEAQ (reference sequence). The chain's CDR3 is CASSGTSGSTDTQYF. The CDR3 region has the DNA TGTGCCAGCAGCGGAACTAGCGGGAGCACAGATACGCAGTATTTT.

This chain joins TRBV19 and TRBJ2-7, with D possibly matching TRBD2 (6 bases). Trimming took off 3 bases at V and 7 bases at J, with 13 bases between the two ends. The germline gives CDR1 LNHDA, CDR2 SQIVND (reference sequence). The CDR3 runs to 13 residues. CDR3 nucleotide sequence: TGTGCCAGTAGTATTGGCCTGGCGGGGGAGCAGTACTTC. Amino acid sequence: CASSIGLAGEQYF.

As regards this clone: Other DNA sequences in the same sample also yield this CDR3. The chain carries TRBV28 and TRBJ2-7, with D perhaps given as TRBD1 or TRBD2 (6 bases each). V lost 3 bases to trimming and J lost 2 bases, with 8 bases between them. CDR3 length: 13 residues. Germline CDR1 reads MDHEN; CDR2 reads SYDVKM. This CDR3 is CASSLGGTYEQYF. CDR3 in DNA: TGTGCCAGCAGTTTGGGGGGCACCTACGAGCAGTACTTC.

This clone was seen only once. The chain joins TRBV10-3 to TRBJ2-6; D gene ambiguous. V lost 2 bases and J 0 bases, leaving 11 bases between the germline ends. Germline values: CDR1 ENHRY, CDR2 SYGVKD. The CDR3 has 17 amino acids. This CDR3 is CAISEPDVVSGANVLTF. CDR3 sequence (DNA): TGTGCCATCAGTGAGCCGGACGTAGTCTCTGGGGCCAACGTCCTGACTTTC.

V gene TRBV7-8 combines with J gene TRBJ1-5; 7 nucleotides agree with TRBD1. V gave up 5 bases and J gave up 2 bases; unmatched junction bases: 12. The germline V gene encodes CDR1 SGHVS and CDR2 FQNEAQ. This CDR3 has 17 amino acids. CDR3 in amino acids: CASSTDEGASGNQPQHF. DNA for the CDR3: TGTGCCAGCAGCACAGATGAGGGGGCGTCTGGCAATCAGCCCCAGCATTTT.

This chain joins TRBV28 and TRBJ2-7; the D gene is possibly TRBD2 (5 bases). The CDR3 spans 15 residues. V was clipped by 3 bases and J by 3 bases, with 15 bases between them. In germline, CDR1 is MDHEN, CDR2 SYDVKM. In DNA form, the CDR3 reads TGTGCCAGCAGTTTGGAGCGGACTTTGAGCTACGAGCAGTACTTC. It codes for CASSLERTLSYEQYF.

A remark on this clone: The junction departs from germline at one end; a sequencing error may be responsible. The genes are TRBV7-7 and TRBJ2-5; D gene unclear. There are 13 residues in the CDR3. Germline loops: CDR1 SSHAT, CDR2 FNYEAQ (reference sequence). The CDR3 DNA is TGTGCTAGCAGTACTATTGGTAGAGAGACCCAGTACTTC. Residues: CASSTIGRETQYF.

The chain recombines TRBV7-9 with TRBJ2-1; the D gene is possibly TRBD2 (5 bases). V was pared by 5 bases and J by 7 bases, with 18 bases between. This CDR3 spans 15 amino acids. CDR1 and CDR2 from the germline V gene are SEHNR and FQNEAQ (reference sequence). Here the CDR3 DNA reads TGTGCCAGCAGCCCGCCCCGAGGGATAGAGAATGAGCAGTTCTTC. Protein product: CASSPPRGIENEQFF.

In this sample, this clone turned up once. Within the sample, other DNA sequences also encode this same CDR3. The rearrangement uses TRBV7-6 and TRBJ1-1; maybe TRBD1 (5 bases). The germline V gene encodes CDR1 SGHVS and CDR2 FNYEAQ. Trimming took off 2 bases at V and 1 base at J, with 5 bases between the two ends. The CDR3 is 13 residues long. Here the CDR3 reads CASSLRGNTEAFF. DNA for the CDR3: TGTGCCAGCAGCTTAAGGGGGAACACTGAAGCTTTCTTT. The whole variable domain, filled in from reference TRBV7-6 and TRBJ1-1, reads GAGVSQSPRYKVTKRGQDVALRCDPISGHVSLYWYRQALGQGPEFLTYFNYEAQQDKSGLPNDRFSAERPEGSISTLTIQRTEQRDSAMYRCASSLRGNTEAFFGQGTRLTVV.